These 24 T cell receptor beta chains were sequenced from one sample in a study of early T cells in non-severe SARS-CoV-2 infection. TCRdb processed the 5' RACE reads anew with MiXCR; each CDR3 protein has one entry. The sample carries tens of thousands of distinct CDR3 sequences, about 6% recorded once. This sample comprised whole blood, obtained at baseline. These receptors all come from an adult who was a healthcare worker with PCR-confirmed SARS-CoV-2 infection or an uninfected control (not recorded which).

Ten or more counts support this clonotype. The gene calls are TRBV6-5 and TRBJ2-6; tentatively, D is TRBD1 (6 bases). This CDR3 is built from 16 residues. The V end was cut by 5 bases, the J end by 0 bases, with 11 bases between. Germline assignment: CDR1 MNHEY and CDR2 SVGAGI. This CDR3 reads CASSRTASSGANVLTF. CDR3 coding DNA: TGTGCCAGCAGTCGGACAGCTTCCTCTGGGGCCAACGTCCTGACTTTC.

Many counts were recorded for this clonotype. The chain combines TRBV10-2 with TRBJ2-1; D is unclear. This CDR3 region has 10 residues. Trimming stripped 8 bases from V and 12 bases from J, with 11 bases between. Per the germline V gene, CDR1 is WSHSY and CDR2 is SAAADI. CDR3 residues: CASSHSPQFF. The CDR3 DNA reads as TGCGCCAGCTCCCATAGTCCGCAGTTCTTC.

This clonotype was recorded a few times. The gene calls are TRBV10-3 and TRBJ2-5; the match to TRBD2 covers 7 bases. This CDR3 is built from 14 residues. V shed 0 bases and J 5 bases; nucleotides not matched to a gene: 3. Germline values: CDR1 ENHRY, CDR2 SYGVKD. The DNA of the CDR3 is TGTGCCATCAGTGAGTCCGGGGGAGGGGAGACCCAGTACTTC. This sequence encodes CAISESGGGETQYF.

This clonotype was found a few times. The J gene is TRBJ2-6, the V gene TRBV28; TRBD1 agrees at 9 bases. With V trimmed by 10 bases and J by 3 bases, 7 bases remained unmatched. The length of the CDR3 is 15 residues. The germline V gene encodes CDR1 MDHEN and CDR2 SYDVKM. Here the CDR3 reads CAIGDRDVGANVLTF. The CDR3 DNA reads TGTGCCATAGGGGACAGGGATGTTGGGGCCAACGTCCTGACTTTC.

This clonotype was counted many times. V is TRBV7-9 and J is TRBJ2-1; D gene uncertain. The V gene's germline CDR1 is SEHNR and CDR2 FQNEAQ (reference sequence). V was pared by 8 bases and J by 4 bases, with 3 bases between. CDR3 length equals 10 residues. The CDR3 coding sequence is TGTGCCAGCGGTTACAATGAGCAGTTCTTC. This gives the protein CASGYNEQFF.

The CDR3 loop reads CAWKASYEQYF. CDR3 DNA sequence: TGTGCCTGGAAGGCTTCCTACGAGCAGTACTTC. The V gene is TRBV30, the J gene TRBJ2-7; no clear D. The V and J ends lost 4 bases and 1 base respectively, with 5 bases between them. The CDR3 spans 11 residues. Germline CDR1 reads GTSNPN; CDR2 reads SVGIG (reference sequence).

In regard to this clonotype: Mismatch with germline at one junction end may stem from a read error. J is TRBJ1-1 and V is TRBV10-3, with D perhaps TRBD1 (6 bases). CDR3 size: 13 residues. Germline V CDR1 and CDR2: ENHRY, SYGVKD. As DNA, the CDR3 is TGTGCCATCACTCATCGCAGGGACACTGAAGTTTTCTTT. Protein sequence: CAITHRRDTEVFF.

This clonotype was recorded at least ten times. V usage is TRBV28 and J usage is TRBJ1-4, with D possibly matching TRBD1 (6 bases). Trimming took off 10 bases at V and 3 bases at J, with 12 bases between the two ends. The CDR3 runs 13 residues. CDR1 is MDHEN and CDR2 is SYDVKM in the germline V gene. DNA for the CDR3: TGTGCCATACAGACAGGAGCTAATGAAAAACTGTTTTTT. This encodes CAIQTGANEKLFF.

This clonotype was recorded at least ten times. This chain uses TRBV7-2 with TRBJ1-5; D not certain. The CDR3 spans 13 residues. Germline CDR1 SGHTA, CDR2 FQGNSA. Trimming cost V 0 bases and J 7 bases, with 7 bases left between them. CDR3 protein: CASSLARGQPQHF. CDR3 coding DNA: TGTGCCAGCAGCTTAGCTCGGGGACAGCCCCAGCATTTT.

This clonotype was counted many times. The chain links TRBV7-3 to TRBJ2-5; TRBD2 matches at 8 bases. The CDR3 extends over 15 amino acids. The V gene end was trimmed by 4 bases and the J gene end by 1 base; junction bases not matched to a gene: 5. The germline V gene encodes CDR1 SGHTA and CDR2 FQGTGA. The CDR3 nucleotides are TGTGCCAGCAGCTCAAGGACTAGCTTCCAAGAGACCCAGTACTTC. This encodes CASSSRTSFQETQYF.

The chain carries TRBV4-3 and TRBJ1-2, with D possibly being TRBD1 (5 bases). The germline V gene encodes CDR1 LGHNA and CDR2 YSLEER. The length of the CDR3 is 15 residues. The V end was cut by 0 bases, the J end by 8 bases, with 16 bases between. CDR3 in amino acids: CASSQDRPGGVGYTF. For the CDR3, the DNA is TGCGCCAGCAGCCAAGATCGGCCCGGGGGGGTAGGCTACACCTTC.

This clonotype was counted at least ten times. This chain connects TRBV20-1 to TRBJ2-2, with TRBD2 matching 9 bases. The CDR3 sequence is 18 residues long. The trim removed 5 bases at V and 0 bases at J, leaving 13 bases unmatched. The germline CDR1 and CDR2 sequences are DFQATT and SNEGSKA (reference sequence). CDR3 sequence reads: CSAPIPSGEIANTGELFF. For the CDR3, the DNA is TGCAGTGCTCCCATCCCTAGCGGGGAAATCGCGAACACCGGGGAGCTGTTTTTT.

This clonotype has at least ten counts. CDR3 DNA sequence: TGCGCCAGCTTCCGGGACAGGGGAACGGCAGATACGCAGTATTTT. Translating gives CASFRDRGTADTQYF. V and J are TRBV5-1 and TRBJ2-3; 10 bases match TRBD1. CDR1 SGHRS and CDR2 YFSETQ come from the germline V gene. This CDR3 has 15 residues. V dropped 7 bases and J dropped 4; count of bases not matched to a gene: 9.

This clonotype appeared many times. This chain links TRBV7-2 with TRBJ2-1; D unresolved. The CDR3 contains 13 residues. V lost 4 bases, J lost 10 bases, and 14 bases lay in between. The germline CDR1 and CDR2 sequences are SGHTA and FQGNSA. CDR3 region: CASSSPPYGEQFF. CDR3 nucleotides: TGTGCCAGCAGCTCACCCCCGTACGGGGAGCAGTTCTTC.

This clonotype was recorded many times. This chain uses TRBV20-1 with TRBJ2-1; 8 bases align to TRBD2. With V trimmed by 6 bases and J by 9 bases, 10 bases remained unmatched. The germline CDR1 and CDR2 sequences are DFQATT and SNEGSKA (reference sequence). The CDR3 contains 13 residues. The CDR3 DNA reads TGCAGTGCCCACCCTGGGCGGGAGGTTGAGCAGTTCTTC. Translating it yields CSAHPGREVEQFF.

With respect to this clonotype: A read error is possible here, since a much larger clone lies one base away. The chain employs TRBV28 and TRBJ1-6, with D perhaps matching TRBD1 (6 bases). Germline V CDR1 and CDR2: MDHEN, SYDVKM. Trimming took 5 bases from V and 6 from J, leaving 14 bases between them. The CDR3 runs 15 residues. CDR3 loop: CASSPPQGTNSPLHF. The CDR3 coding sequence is TGTGCCAGCAGTCCGCCGCAGGGGACTAATTCACCCCTCCACTTT.

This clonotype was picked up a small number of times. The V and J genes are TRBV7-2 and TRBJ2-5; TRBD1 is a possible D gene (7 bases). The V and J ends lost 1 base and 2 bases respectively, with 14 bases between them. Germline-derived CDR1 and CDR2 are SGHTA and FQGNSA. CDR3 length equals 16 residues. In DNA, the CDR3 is TGTGCCAGCAGCTTAGTGGCCAGGGGGGTGCAAGAGACCCAGTACTTC. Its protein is CASSLVARGVQETQYF.

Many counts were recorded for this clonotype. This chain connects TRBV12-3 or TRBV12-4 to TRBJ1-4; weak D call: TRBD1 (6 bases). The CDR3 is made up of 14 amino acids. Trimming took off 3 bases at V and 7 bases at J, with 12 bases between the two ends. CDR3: CASSLQGSVEKLFF. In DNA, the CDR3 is TGTGCCAGCAGTTTGCAGGGGTCGGTTGAAAAACTGTTTTTT.

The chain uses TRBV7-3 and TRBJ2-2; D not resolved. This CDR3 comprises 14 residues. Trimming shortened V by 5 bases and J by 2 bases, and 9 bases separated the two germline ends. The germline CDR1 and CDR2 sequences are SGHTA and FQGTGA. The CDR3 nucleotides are TGTGCCAGCAGCCCCGCACCCAACACCGGGGAGCTGTTTTTT. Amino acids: CASSPAPNTGELFF.

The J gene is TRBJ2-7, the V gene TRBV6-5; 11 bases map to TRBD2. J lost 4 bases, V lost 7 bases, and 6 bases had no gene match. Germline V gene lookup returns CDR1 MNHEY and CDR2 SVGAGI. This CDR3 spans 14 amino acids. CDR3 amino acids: CASTSSGGPYEQYF. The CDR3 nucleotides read TGTGCCAGCACCTCTAGCGGGGGGCCGTACGAGCAGTACTTC.

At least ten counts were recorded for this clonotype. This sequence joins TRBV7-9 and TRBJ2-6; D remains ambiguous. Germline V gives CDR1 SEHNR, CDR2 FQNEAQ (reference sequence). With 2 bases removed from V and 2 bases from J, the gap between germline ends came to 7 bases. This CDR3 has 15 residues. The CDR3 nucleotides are TGTGCCAGCAGCTTACAAGTTCCTGGGGCCAACGTCCTGACTTTC. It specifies CASSLQVPGANVLTF.

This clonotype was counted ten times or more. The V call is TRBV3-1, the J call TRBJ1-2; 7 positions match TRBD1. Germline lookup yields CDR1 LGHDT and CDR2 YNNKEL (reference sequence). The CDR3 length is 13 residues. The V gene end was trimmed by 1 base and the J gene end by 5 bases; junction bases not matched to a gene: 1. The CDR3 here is CASSQAGGYGYTF. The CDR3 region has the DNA TGTGCCAGCAGCCAAGCAGGGGGATATGGCTACACCTTC.

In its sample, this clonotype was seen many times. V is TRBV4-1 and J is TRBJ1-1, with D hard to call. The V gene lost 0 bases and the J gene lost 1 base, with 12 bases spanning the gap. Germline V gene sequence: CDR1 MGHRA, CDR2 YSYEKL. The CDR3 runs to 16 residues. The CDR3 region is CASSQESQAPNTEAFF. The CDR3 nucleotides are TGCGCCAGCAGCCAAGAATCCCAGGCGCCGAACACTGAAGCTTTCTTT.

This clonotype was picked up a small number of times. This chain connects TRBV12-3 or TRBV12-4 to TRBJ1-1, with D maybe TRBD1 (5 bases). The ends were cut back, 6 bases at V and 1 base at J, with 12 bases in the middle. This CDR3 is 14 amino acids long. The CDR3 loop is CASRADSPNTEAFF. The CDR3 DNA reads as TGTGCCAGCAGGGCAGACAGCCCGAACACTGAAGCTTTCTTT.